This T cell receptor (beta chain) was obtained from a study of T cell repertoires in cytomegalovirus infection. Points from the study as a whole: The ex vivo response was dominated by HLA-C-restricted CMV-specific TCR beta clonotypes.

Germline V gives CDR1 SEHNR, CDR2 FQNEAQ (reference sequence). Trimming shortened V by 5 bases and J by 1 base, and 12 bases separated the two germline ends. This CDR3 region has 14 residues. This clonotype was counted only a few times. The antigen remains undetermined. Each CDR3 protein is one row after TCRdb ran MiXCR on the reads. The profile shows approximately 400,000 distinct CDR3 sequences, under 40% of them singletons. Material for sequencing was PBMCs. The J gene is TRBJ2-7, the V gene TRBV7-9; D is undetermined. The TCR sequence derives from a human donor in good health (CMV status not recorded). Some clones in this sample may be carry-over from other donors' samples. The CDR3 nucleotides read TGTGCCAGCAGCAGCCCACAAGGGTCCTACGAGCAGTACTTC. This sequence encodes CASSSPQGSYEQYF.